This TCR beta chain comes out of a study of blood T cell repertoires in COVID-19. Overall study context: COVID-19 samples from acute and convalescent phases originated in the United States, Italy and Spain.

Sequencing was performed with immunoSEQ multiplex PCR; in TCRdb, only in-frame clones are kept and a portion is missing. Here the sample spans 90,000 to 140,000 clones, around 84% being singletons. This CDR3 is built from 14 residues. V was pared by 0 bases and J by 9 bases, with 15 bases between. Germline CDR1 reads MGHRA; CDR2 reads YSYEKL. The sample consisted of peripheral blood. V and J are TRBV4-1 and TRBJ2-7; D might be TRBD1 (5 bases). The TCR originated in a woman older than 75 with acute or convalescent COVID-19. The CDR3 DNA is TGCGCCAGCAGCCAAGAAGGGGTGAGCCCGCGGCAGTACTTC. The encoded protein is CASSQEGVSPRQYF.